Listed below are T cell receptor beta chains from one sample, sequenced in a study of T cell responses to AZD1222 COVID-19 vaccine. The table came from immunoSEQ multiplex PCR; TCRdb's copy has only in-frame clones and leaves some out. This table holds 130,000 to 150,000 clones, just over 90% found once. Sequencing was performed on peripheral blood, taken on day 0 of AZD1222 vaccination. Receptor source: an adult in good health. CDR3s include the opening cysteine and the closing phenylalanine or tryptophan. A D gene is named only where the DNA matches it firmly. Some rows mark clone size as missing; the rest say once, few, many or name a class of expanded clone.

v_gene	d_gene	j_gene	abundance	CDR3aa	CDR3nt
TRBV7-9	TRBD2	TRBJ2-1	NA	CASSGLAGSYNEQFF	TGTGCCAGCAGTGGACTAGCGGGATCTTACAATGAGCAGTTCTTC
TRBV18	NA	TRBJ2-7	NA	CASSPQGAGYEQYF	TGTGCCAGCTCACCACAGGGAGCGGGTTACGAGCAGTACTTC
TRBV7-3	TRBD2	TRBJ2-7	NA	CASSPSGNSYEQYF	TGTGCCAGCAGCCCTAGCGGGAACTCCTACGAGCAGTACTTC
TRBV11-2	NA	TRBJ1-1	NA	CASSTRNQVNTEAFF	TGTGCCAGCAGCACTCGGAACCAGGTGAACACTGAAGCTTTCTTT
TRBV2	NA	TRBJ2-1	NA	CASSVWDEQFF	TGTGCCAGCAGTGTCTGGGATGAGCAGTTCTTC
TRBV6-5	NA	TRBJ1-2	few	CASSYGGGGDGYTF	TGTGCCAGCAGTTACGGGGGGGGCGGTGATGGCTACACCTTC
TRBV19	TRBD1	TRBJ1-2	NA	CASSILDRGSQGYTF	TGTGCCAGTAGTATTCTCGACAGGGGATCACAGGGCTACACCTTC
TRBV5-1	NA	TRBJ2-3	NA	CASSLDTPDTQYF	TGCGCCAGCAGCTTGGACACCCCCGATACGCAGTATTTT
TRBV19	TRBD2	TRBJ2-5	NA	CASGIGLAGEETQYF	TGTGCCAGTGGGATAGGACTAGCGGGGGAAGAGACCCAGTACTTC
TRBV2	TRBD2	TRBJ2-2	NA	CASRPTSGPNTGELFF	TGTGCCAGCAGGCCCACTAGCGGCCCGAACACCGGGGAGCTGTTTTTT
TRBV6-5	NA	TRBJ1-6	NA	CATLSGGSPLHF	TGTGCCACTCTATCCGGGGGGTCTCCCCTCCACTTT
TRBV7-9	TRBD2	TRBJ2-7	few	CASSEIAGPGYEQYF	TGTGCCAGCAGCGAAATAGCGGGGCCGGGGTACGAGCAGTACTTC
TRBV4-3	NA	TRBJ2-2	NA	CASSQVNKLNTGELFF	TGCGCCAGCAGCCAAGTGAACAAACTGAACACCGGGGAGCTGTTTTTT
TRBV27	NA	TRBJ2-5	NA	CASSMTTNQETQYF	TGTGCCAGCAGTATGACGACTAACCAAGAGACCCAGTACTTC
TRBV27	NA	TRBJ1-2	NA	CASSLDPTGNYGYTF	TGTGCCAGCAGTTTGGACCCCACAGGGAACTATGGCTACACCTTC
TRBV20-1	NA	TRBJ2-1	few	CSASSSTEQFF	TGCAGTGCTAGCTCCAGCACTGAGCAGTTCTTC
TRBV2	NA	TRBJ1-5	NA	CASSEARANQPQHF	TGTGCCAGCAGTGAAGCCAGGGCAAATCAGCCCCAGCATTTT
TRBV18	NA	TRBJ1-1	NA	CASSPLQGRNTEAFF	TGTGCCAGCTCACCACTTCAGGGGAGGAACACTGAAGCTTTCTTT
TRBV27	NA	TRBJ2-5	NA	CARTPRGETQYF	TGTGCCAGAACCCCCCGGGGGGAGACCCAGTACTTC
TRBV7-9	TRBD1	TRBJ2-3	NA	CASSRTGSTDTQYF	TGTGCCAGCAGCCGGACAGGGAGCACAGATACGCAGTATTTT
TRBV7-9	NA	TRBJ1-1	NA	CASSLSLGLNTEAFF	TGTGCCAGCAGCTTGAGCCTGGGGCTGAACACTGAAGCTTTCTTT
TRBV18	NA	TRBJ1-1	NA	CASAGQINTEAFF	TGTGCCAGCGCAGGACAGATCAACACTGAAGCTTTCTTT
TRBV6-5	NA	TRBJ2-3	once	CASSTGRSTDTQYF	TGTGCCAGCAGCACGGGCAGGTCCACAGATACGCAGTATTTT
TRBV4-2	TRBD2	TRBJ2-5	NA	CASSLAGGQETQYF	TGTGCCAGCAGCCTAGCGGGGGGGCAAGAGACCCAGTACTTC
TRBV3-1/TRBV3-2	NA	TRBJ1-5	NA	CASSQDLTQPQHF	TGTGCCAGCAGCCAAGATTTGACTCAGCCCCAGCATTTT
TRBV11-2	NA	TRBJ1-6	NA	CASSLTDSDSALHF	TGTGCCAGCAGCTTAACGGACAGCGATTCGGCCCTCCACTTT
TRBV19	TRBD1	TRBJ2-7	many	CASRKTGGAYYEQYF	TGTGCCAGTAGGAAAACAGGGGGCGCCTACTACGAGCAGTACTTC
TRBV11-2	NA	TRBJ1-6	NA	CASSLDAYNSPLHF	TGTGCCAGCAGCTTAGATGCCTATAATTCACCCCTCCACTTT
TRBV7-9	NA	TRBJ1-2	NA	CASSSQDSSGAYGYTF	TGTGCCAGCAGCTCCCAAGACAGCTCGGGGGCCTATGGCTACACCTTC
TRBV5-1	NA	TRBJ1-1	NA	CASSVDSSNTEAFF	TGCGCCAGCAGCGTGGACAGTTCTAACACTGAAGCTTTCTTT
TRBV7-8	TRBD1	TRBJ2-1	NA	CASSSRDRDYNEQFF	TGTGCCAGCAGCTCTCGAGACAGGGACTACAATGAGCAGTTCTTC
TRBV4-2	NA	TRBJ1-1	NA	CASSQDSPGDYNTEAFF	TGTGCCAGCAGCCAAGATTCCCCAGGGGATTATAACACTGAAGCTTTCTTT
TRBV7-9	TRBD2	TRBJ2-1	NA	CASSSSGRGINEQFF	TGTGCCAGCAGCTCTAGCGGGAGAGGGATCAATGAGCAGTTCTTC
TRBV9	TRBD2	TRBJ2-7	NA	CASSVLAGGLYEQYF	TGTGCCAGCAGCGTACTAGCGGGAGGGCTTTACGAGCAGTACTTC
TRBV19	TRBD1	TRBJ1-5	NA	CASSMGGQGAGQPQHF	TGTGCCAGTAGTATGGGTGGACAGGGGGCAGGGCAGCCCCAGCATTTT
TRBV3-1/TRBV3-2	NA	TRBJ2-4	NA	CASSQDRGNIQYF	TGTGCCAGCAGCCAAGATCGCGGCAACATTCAGTACTTC
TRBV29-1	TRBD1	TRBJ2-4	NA	CSVGDRGLIAKNIQYF	TGCAGCGTTGGGGACAGGGGGCTTATAGCCAAAAACATTCAGTACTTC
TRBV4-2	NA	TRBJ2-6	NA	CASSQDSDSGANVLTF	TGTGCCAGCAGCCAAGATTCGGACTCTGGGGCCAACGTCCTGACTTTC
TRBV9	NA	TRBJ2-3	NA	CASSVGTDTQYF	TGTGCCAGCAGCGTAGGCACAGATACGCAGTATTTT
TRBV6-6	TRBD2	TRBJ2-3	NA	CASSYGAGGGTDTQYF	TGTGCCAGCAGTTATGGGGCGGGGGGCGGCACAGATACGCAGTATTTT
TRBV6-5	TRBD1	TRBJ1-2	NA	CASSYRGQKYGYTF	TGTGCCAGCAGTTACAGGGGACAGAAATATGGCTACACCTTC
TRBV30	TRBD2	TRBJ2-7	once	CAWRPTSGRGYEQYF	TGTGCCTGGAGGCCCACTAGCGGGCGGGGATACGAGCAGTACTTC
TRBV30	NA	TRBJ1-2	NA	CAWRTGGYGYTF	TGTGCCTGGAGAACTGGGGGCTATGGCTACACCTTC
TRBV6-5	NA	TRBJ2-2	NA	CASSSDWNTGELFF	TGTGCCAGCAGTTCGGACTGGAACACCGGGGAGCTGTTTTTT
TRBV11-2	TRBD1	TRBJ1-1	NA	CASSLSVTQGGERNTEAFF	TGTGCCAGCAGCTTATCGGTTACTCAGGGGGGCGAGCGGAACACTGAAGCTTTCTTT
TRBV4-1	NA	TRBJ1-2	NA	CASGGTVYGYTF	TGCGCCAGCGGAGGGACTGTCTATGGCTACACCTTC
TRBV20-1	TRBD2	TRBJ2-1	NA	CSASGTSGQYNEQFF	TGCAGTGCTAGTGGGACTAGCGGACAATACAATGAGCAGTTCTTC
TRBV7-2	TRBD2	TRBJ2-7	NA	CASKTSGRAYEQYF	TGTGCCAGCAAAACTAGCGGGAGGGCCTACGAGCAGTACTTC
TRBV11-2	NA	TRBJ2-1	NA	CASSYITGRNEQFF	TGTGCCAGCAGCTACATTACAGGGAGGAATGAGCAGTTCTTC
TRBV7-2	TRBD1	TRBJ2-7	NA	CASSSPGQTYEQYF	TGTGCCAGCAGCTCGCCGGGACAGACCTACGAGCAGTACTTC
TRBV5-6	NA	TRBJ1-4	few	CASSFGGAEKLFF	TGTGCCAGCAGCTTCGGGGGCGCTGAAAAACTGTTTTTT